The 32 T cell receptor beta chains presented below share a single source sample, sequenced in a study of blood T cell repertoires in COVID-19. Repertoires were generated with immunoSEQ multiplex PCR, while TCRdb's copy carries only in-frame clones and drops some. The sample includes about 72,000 clones, 85% to 90% of them seen just once. Sequenced sample: peripheral blood. The origin of the receptors is a man between 65 and 85 years old with active or convalescent COVID-19.

The rearrangement links TRBV13 to TRBJ2-1; 9 positions match TRBD2. CDR1 is PRHDT, CDR2 FYEKMQ, per germline (reference sequence). After removal of 11 bases from V and 7 bases from J, the junction contained 9 bases not matched to a gene. This CDR3 contains 13 residues. The CDR3 loop reads CASRQREVNEQFF. DNA of the CDR3: TGTGCCTCGCGGCAGCGGGAGGTGAATGAGCAGTTCTTC.

This clone was seen only once. The chain uses TRBV4-3 and TRBJ2-3; tentatively, D is TRBD2 (5 bases). CDR3 size: 15 residues. Germline loops: CDR1 LGHNA, CDR2 YSLEER. V lost 0 bases, J lost 4 bases, and 11 bases lay in between. The CDR3 here is CASSQEKRPSDTQYF. The DNA of the CDR3 is TGCGCCAGCAGCCAAGAAAAGCGGCCGTCAGATACGCAGTATTTT.

The chain is built from TRBV6-5 and TRBJ2-2; D possibly corresponds to TRBD1 (6 bases). Germline lookup yields CDR1 MNHEY and CDR2 SVGAGI. This CDR3 contains 13 residues. V was cut by 5 bases and J by 5 bases, with 9 bases left in between. CDR3 coding DNA: TGTGCCAGCAGTCCCGGACAGACCGGGGAGCTGTTTTTT. Its protein product is CASSPGQTGELFF.

CDR3 amino acids: CASSETGTGVLNEQFF. The CDR3 DNA sequence: TGTGCCAGCAGTGAAACCGGGACGGGGGTTTTGAATGAGCAGTTCTTC. The genes are TRBV6-4 and TRBJ2-1, with a possible D match to TRBD2 (6 bases). V was clipped by 3 bases and J by 7 bases, with 19 bases between them. Germline CDR1 is MRHNA and CDR2 is SNTAGT. CDR3 length: 16 residues.

This rearrangement joins TRBV7-9 to TRBJ2-5; 8 bases map to TRBD1. Germline CDR1 and CDR2: SEHNR and FQNEAQ (reference sequence). V shed 2 bases and J 5 bases; nucleotides not matched to a gene: 4. CDR3 length equals 14 residues. This chain's CDR3 is CASSLQGARETQYF. CDR3 in DNA: TGTGCCAGCAGCTTACAGGGGGCGCGGGAGACCCAGTACTTC.

This chain uses TRBV6-4 with TRBJ1-1; D gene ambiguous. The CDR3 has 13 amino acids. V lost 5 bases to trimming and J lost 1 base, with 8 bases between them. Germline V gene data show CDR1 as MRHNA and CDR2 as SNTAGT. CDR3 DNA: TGTGCCAGCAGTCGGGAGAGGAACACTGAAGCTTTCTTT. Protein sequence: CASSRERNTEAFF.

This CDR3 reads CASSLGTSNSPLHF. In DNA, the CDR3 is TGTGCCAGCAGCTTAGGGACTTCGAATTCACCCCTCCACTTT. V and J are TRBV5-8 and TRBJ1-6; D may be TRBD1 (5 bases). V shed 2 bases and J shed 7 bases, with 10 bases lying between them. CDR3 length: 14 amino acids. Per germline, CDR1 SGHTS and CDR2 YDEGEE.

The chain employs TRBV15 and TRBJ1-2, with D tentatively TRBD1 (6 bases). The CDR3 runs 14 residues. Germline V lookup: CDR1 LNHNV, CDR2 YYDKDF (reference sequence). V shed 4 bases and J shed 2 bases, with 11 bases lying between them. Here the CDR3 reads CATSTDRRNYGYTF. CDR3 nucleotide sequence: TGTGCCACCAGCACTGACAGGCGAAACTATGGCTACACCTTC.

This clone was found a few times. The CDR3 region is CASSEAPLLNTEAFF. CDR3 DNA sequence: TGTGCCAGCAGTGAAGCCCCTTTGTTGAACACTGAAGCTTTCTTT. The chain has TRBV2 and TRBJ1-1; D not certain. Trimming stripped 0 bases from V and 0 bases from J, with 8 bases between. Per the germline V gene, CDR1 is SNHLY and CDR2 is FYNNEI. The CDR3 spans 15 residues.

The rearrangement links TRBV9 to TRBJ2-7; no clear D gene. The V end lost 3 bases, the J end lost 6 bases, and 19 bases lay between the germline ends. The CDR3 runs to 15 residues. Germline V gene data show CDR1 as SGDLS and CDR2 as YYNGEE. The CDR3 loop reads CASSASDQSRREQYF. In DNA, the CDR3 is TGTGCCAGCAGCGCCTCTGATCAAAGCCGCCGCGAGCAGTACTTC.

This clone has a single count. The chain has TRBV6-5 and TRBJ1-5, with D possibly TRBD1 on 6 matching bases. The germline V and J ends were trimmed by 6 bases and 2 bases, with 14 bases remaining between them. The CDR3 totals 15 residues. Germline V gene data show CDR1 as MNHEY and CDR2 as SVGAGI. The CDR3 sequence: CASRRGGGGNQPQHF. The CDR3 nucleotides are TGTGCCAGCAGGCGAGGGGGTGGCGGCAATCAGCCCCAGCATTTT.

The rearrangement uses TRBV6-5 and TRBJ2-1; the D gene is possibly TRBD2 (6 bases). Germline CDR1 reads MNHEY; CDR2 reads SVGAGI. Trimming removed 2 bases from V and 6 bases from J, with 11 bases in between. The CDR3 runs to 14 residues. This CDR3 reads CASSYGRRSNEQFF. CDR3 nucleotides: TGTGCCAGCAGTTACGGGAGGCGTAGCAATGAGCAGTTCTTC.

This clone was counted between two and nine times. The chain carries TRBV28 and TRBJ2-1; 8 bases map to TRBD1. From germline, CDR1 is MDHEN and CDR2 SYDVKM. The CDR3 is 14 residues long. The V and J ends lost 4 bases and 4 bases, in that order; junction bases with no gene match: 3. The CDR3 spells CASSSRQGYNEQFF. The CDR3 DNA reads TGTGCCAGCAGTTCCAGACAGGGGTACAATGAGCAGTTCTTC.

The chain employs TRBV5-8 and TRBJ1-4; TRBD1 aligns across 7 bases. CDR1 and CDR2 from the germline V gene are SGHTS and YDEGEE. With V trimmed by 3 bases and J by 5 bases, 7 bases remained unmatched. CDR3 length: 15 amino acids. The CDR3 loop reads CASSSTGTVNEKLFF. Here the CDR3 DNA reads TGTGCCAGCAGCTCGACCGGGACAGTGAATGAAAAACTGTTTTTT.

This clone has a single count. The chain carries TRBV29-1 and TRBJ2-7; TRBD1 is a possible D gene (5 bases). The length of the CDR3 is 12 residues. Germline CDR1 reads SQVTM; CDR2 reads ANQGSEA. V was clipped by 4 bases and J by 2 bases, with 9 bases between them. In DNA form, the CDR3 reads TGCAGCGTTGGACAGTCGGCCTACGAGCAGTACTTC. The encoded protein is CSVGQSAYEQYF.

The rearrangement uses TRBV30 and TRBJ2-7; tentative D call: TRBD2 (6 bases). The CDR3 loop spans 12 amino acids. Germline V gene lookup returns CDR1 GTSNPN and CDR2 SVGIG (reference sequence). Deletions cut 3 bases from V and 3 bases from J, with 9 bases between. This CDR3 reads CAWSGSGYEQYF. The CDR3 DNA is TGTGCCTGGAGCGGGAGTGGCTACGAGCAGTACTTC.

The rearrangement uses TRBV30 and TRBJ1-5; TRBD1 is a possible D gene (6 bases). The germline V and J ends were trimmed by 5 bases and 7 bases, with 18 bases remaining between them. Germline V CDR1 and CDR2: GTSNPN, SVGIG (reference sequence). This CDR3 comprises 14 residues. The CDR3 protein is CAWFFFGGSQPQHF. DNA for the CDR3: TGTGCCTGGTTCTTTTTTGGGGGCTCCCAGCCCCAGCATTTT.

The gene calls are TRBV5-1 and TRBJ2-5; weak D call: TRBD2 (5 bases). Germline loops: CDR1 SGHRS, CDR2 YFSETQ. The V end was cut by 7 bases, the J end by 2 bases, with 15 bases between. The CDR3 has 14 amino acids. The DNA for the CDR3 is TGCGCCAGCCGGGGTGGGCAGATTCAAGAGACCCAGTACTTC. It encodes CASRGGQIQETQYF.

This clone has a handful of counts. In the same sample, other DNA sequences code for this CDR3. CDR3 protein: CASSQGSSYEQYF. The DNA of the CDR3 is TGCGCCAGCAGCCAAGGGAGCTCCTACGAGCAGTACTTC. The rearrangement joins TRBV4-1 to TRBJ2-7; no reliable D call. V was cut by 1 base and J by 0 bases, with 4 bases left in between. The CDR3 extends over 13 amino acids. Germline loops: CDR1 MGHRA, CDR2 YSYEKL.

V usage is TRBV28 and J usage is TRBJ2-5, with 10 bases fitting TRBD1. This CDR3 has 14 residues. The V gene end was trimmed by 4 bases and the J gene end by 5 bases; junction bases not matched to a gene: 4. Germline CDR1 is MDHEN and CDR2 is SYDVKM. The CDR3 DNA is TGTGCCAGCAGTTCGGGACAGGGGCTGGAGACCCAGTACTTC. It translates to CASSSGQGLETQYF.

This chain connects TRBV4-3 to TRBJ1-1; D remains ambiguous. The CDR3 has 13 residues. CDR1 is LGHNA, CDR2 YSLEER, per germline. V lost 3 bases, J lost 0 bases, and 5 bases lay in between. The CDR3 DNA is TGCGCCAGCAGCCAGTTAATGAACACTGAAGCTTTCTTT. It codes for CASSQLMNTEAFF.

The gene calls are TRBV5-1 and TRBJ2-1, with TRBD2 matching 10 bases. The CDR3 is 15 amino acids. Trimming cost V 4 bases and J 4 bases; bases outside gene matches: 5. From germline, CDR1 is SGHRS and CDR2 YFSETQ. CDR3 residues: CASSESGREYNEQFF. The CDR3 DNA reads TGCGCCAGCAGCGAGAGCGGGAGGGAATACAATGAGCAGTTCTTC.

This clone showed up just a few times. The rearrangement joins TRBV5-6 to TRBJ1-2; a possible D gene is TRBD1 (6 bases). The V gene lost 5 bases and the J gene lost 7 bases, with 18 bases spanning the gap. Germline CDR1 SGHDT, CDR2 YYEEEE. This CDR3 has 14 residues. The CDR3, as DNA: TGTGCCAGCAGAGGATTACAGGGAACGGGTGGCTACACCTTC. Translating gives CASRGLQGTGGYTF.

The chain joins TRBV19 to TRBJ2-7; TRBD2 agrees at 9 bases. From germline, CDR1 is LNHDA and CDR2 SQIVND (reference sequence). The CDR3 consists of 14 residues. With 5 bases clipped from V and 3 bases from J, the junction kept 5 bases outside the gene matches. The CDR3 region has the DNA TGTGCCAGTAGTTTGGCGGGAGGGATCTACGAGCAGTACTTC. Translating it yields CASSLAGGIYEQYF.

This clone was observed a few times. J is TRBJ1-1 and V is TRBV9; D gene uncertain. The CDR3 spans 14 residues. Germline CDR1 SGDLS, CDR2 YYNGEE. V dropped 0 bases and J dropped 1 base, with 7 bases sitting between them. This chain's CDR3 is CASSVEGENTEAFF. For the CDR3, the DNA is TGTGCCAGCAGCGTAGAGGGAGAGAACACTGAAGCTTTCTTT. Variable domain in full (rest from reference TRBV9 and TRBJ1-1): DSGVTQTPKHLITATGQRVTLRCSPRSGDLSVYWYQQSLDQGLQFLIQYYNGEERAKGNILERFSAQQFPDLHSELNLSSLELGDSALYFCASSVEGENTEAFFGQGTRLTVV.

The chain carries TRBV27 and TRBJ1-2, with a possible D match to TRBD1 (5 bases). Germline V lookup: CDR1 MNHEY, CDR2 SMNVEV (reference sequence). The CDR3 loop spans 12 amino acids. Trimming cost V 6 bases and J 8 bases, with 13 bases left between them. Written as DNA, the CDR3 is TGTGCCAGCAGGTCGGGGGGAAGCGGCTACACCTTC. Translation gives CASRSGGSGYTF.

The rearrangement joins TRBV24-1 to TRBJ2-7; D call uncertain. Germline V gives CDR1 KGHDR, CDR2 SFDVKD. This CDR3 region has 13 residues. With 3 bases removed from V and 3 bases from J, the gap between germline ends came to 8 bases. This chain's CDR3 is CATSDTADYEQYF. The CDR3 coding sequence is TGTGCCACCAGTGATACCGCGGACTACGAGCAGTACTTC.

The J gene is TRBJ1-1, the V gene TRBV27; 8 bases are shared with TRBD1. Germline V gene data show CDR1 as MNHEY and CDR2 as SMNVEV (reference sequence). The ends lost 1 base at V and 0 bases at J; junction bases unmatched: 13. The CDR3 contains 19 residues. The CDR3 DNA follows: TGTGCCAGCAGTTTATATTGGGGGGGGACAGGCGGTGTGAACACTGAAGCTTTCTTT. The encoded protein is CASSLYWGGTGGVNTEAFF.

The V call is TRBV11-2, the J call TRBJ2-7, with TRBD1 identical over 9 bases. Germline V gene data show CDR1 as SGHAT and CDR2 as FQNNGV. With 5 bases clipped from V and 6 bases from J, the junction kept 8 bases outside the gene matches. The CDR3 totals 14 residues. CDR3 loop: CASSRTGTGSEQYF. CDR3 sequence (DNA): TGTGCCAGCAGCCGAACCGGGACAGGGAGCGAGCAGTACTTC.

The chain couples TRBV9 to TRBJ1-2, with 7 bases identical to TRBD1. This CDR3 comprises 14 residues. The junction had 10 bases not matched to a gene; V was cut back by 4 bases and J by 7 bases. CDR1 and CDR2 (germline): SGDLS, YYNGEE. CDR3 in DNA: TGTGCCAGCAGCCCCGGTGAAGGGGGCCTTGGCTACACCTTC. This translates into CASSPGEGGLGYTF.

The V call is TRBV4-2, the J call TRBJ2-1; 8 positions match TRBD1. This CDR3 is built from 16 residues. CDR1 is LGHNA, CDR2 YNFKEQ, per germline. V lost 0 bases to trimming and J lost 0 bases; unmatched junction nucleotides: 1. CDR3 sequence: CASSQDTGGSYNEQFF. The CDR3 nucleotides read TGTGCCAGCAGCCAAGATACAGGGGGCTCCTACAATGAGCAGTTCTTC.

CDR3 sequence: CSVDRGTQETQYF. The CDR3 nucleotides are TGCAGCGTTGACAGGGGGACCCAAGAGACCCAGTACTTC. The chain couples TRBV29-1 to TRBJ2-5; 7 nucleotides agree with TRBD1. Germline CDR1 is SQVTM and CDR2 is ANQGSEA. With 3 bases clipped from V and 1 base from J, the junction kept 2 bases outside the gene matches. The CDR3 length is 13 residues.